The 29 T cell receptor beta chains below come from one sample, sequenced in a study of OX40 agonist ivuxolimab in advanced cancers. The method was immunoSEQ multiplex PCR; TCRdb's version includes in-frame clones alone and lacks a portion of them. The sample yields roughly 56,000 clones, approximately 90% seen once. The source material was CD4+ or CD8+ T cells sorted from blood, sampled in a trial of the OX40 agonist ivuxolimab. The receptors were gathered from an adult with an advanced solid tumor such as melanoma, head and neck, liver or kidney cancer.

This clone occurred once. This chain joins TRBV7-9 and TRBJ2-7; D is undetermined. Trimming removed 0 bases at V and 3 bases at J, with 9 bases between. This CDR3 contains 14 residues. The germline CDR1 and CDR2 sequences are SEHNR and FQNEAQ (reference sequence). The CDR3 region has the DNA TGTGCCAGCAGCTTAGCTGGTATCCTCTACGAGCAGTACTTC. Translated: CASSLAGILYEQYF.

The CDR3 DNA is TGCAGTGCTAGAGATCCCCCCGAGCAGTACTTC. Translated: CSARDPPEQYF. The chain joins TRBV20-1 to TRBJ2-7; D not resolved. CDR3 length: 11 amino acids. The germline V gene has CDR1 DFQATT and CDR2 SNEGSKA (reference sequence). V was cut by 0 bases and J by 6 bases, with 6 bases left in between.

This chain uses TRBV28 with TRBJ2-1; 10 bases fit TRBD2. The CDR3 runs to 15 residues. V was clipped by 6 bases and J by 0 bases; unmatched bases: 2. CDR1 is MDHEN, CDR2 SYDVKM, per germline. In DNA, the CDR3 is TGTGCCAGCAGGGTAGCGGGAGGCTCCTACAATGAGCAGTTCTTC. It yields the protein CASRVAGGSYNEQFF.

V usage is TRBV6-5 and J usage is TRBJ2-7; unclear D gene. Germline V gene sequence: CDR1 MNHEY, CDR2 SVGAGI. The V end was cut by 2 bases, the J end by 4 bases, with 6 bases between. This CDR3 has 12 amino acids. The CDR3: CASSYQDYEQYF. As DNA, the CDR3 is TGTGCCAGCAGTTACCAAGATTACGAGCAGTACTTC.

The V and J genes are TRBV7-6 and TRBJ2-7; D is ambiguous. This CDR3 has 16 residues. Per germline, CDR1 SGHVS and CDR2 FNYEAQ. Trimming took off 2 bases at V and 0 bases at J, with 14 bases between the two ends. The CDR3 sequence is CASSLLSSVSSYEQYF. For the CDR3, the DNA is TGTGCCAGCAGCTTATTGAGCTCTGTAAGCTCCTACGAGCAGTACTTC.

The chain uses TRBV7-3 and TRBJ2-3; D unclear. CDR1 and CDR2 from the germline V gene are SGHTA and FQGTGA. V dropped 0 bases and J dropped 3 bases, with 7 bases sitting between them. The CDR3 extends over 14 amino acids. The CDR3 region has the DNA TGTGCCAGCAGCTTAACAAGGGTTACAGATACGCAGTATTTT. This encodes CASSLTRVTDTQYF.

This chain links TRBV28 with TRBJ1-1; weak D call: TRBD1 (6 bases). CDR1 MDHEN and CDR2 SYDVKM come from the germline V gene. This CDR3 region has 13 residues. Trimming left V 8 bases short and J 3 bases short, with 13 bases between. The CDR3 here is CASGTGLDTEAFF. CDR3 in DNA: TGTGCCAGCGGAACAGGGTTGGACACTGAAGCTTTCTTT.

This clone was counted once. J is TRBJ2-2 and V is TRBV2, with TRBD2 identical over 10 bases. This CDR3 spans 15 amino acids. Trimming cost V 5 bases and J 4 bases; bases outside gene matches: 4. Looked up from germline, CDR1 is SNHLY and CDR2 is FYNNEI. The CDR3 DNA follows: TGTGCCAGCAGTACTAGCGGGAAGAGCACCGGGGAGCTGTTTTTT. This translates into CASSTSGKSTGELFF.

The J gene is TRBJ1-4, the V gene TRBV30; 7 positions match TRBD1. The CDR3 contains 15 residues. Trimming removed 8 bases from V and 0 bases from J; junction bases left unmatched: 9. Per germline, CDR1 GTSNPN and CDR2 SVGIG (reference sequence). The CDR3 DNA is TGTGCCGGAACAGGGGATCGGGCAACTAATGAAAAACTGTTTTTT. This sequence encodes CAGTGDRATNEKLFF.

The chain employs TRBV5-4 and TRBJ1-4; possibly TRBD1 for D (6 bases). Germline loops: CDR1 SGHNT, CDR2 YYREEE (reference sequence). Deletions cut 1 base from V and 4 bases from J, with 11 bases between. This CDR3 has 15 amino acids. The CDR3 protein is CASSLTTGSNEKLFF. As DNA, the CDR3 is TGTGCCAGCAGCTTGACAACAGGGAGTAATGAAAAACTGTTTTTT.

The chain carries TRBV11-2 and TRBJ2-3, with 9 bases that match TRBD2. Per the germline V gene, CDR1 is SGHAT and CDR2 is FQNNGV. V was clipped by 9 bases and J by 2 bases; unmatched bases: 6. The CDR3 totals 14 residues. CDR3 residues: CASKRGRATDTQYF. DNA for the CDR3: TGTGCCAGTAAACGCGGGAGGGCCACAGATACGCAGTATTTT.

The rearrangement uses TRBV7-9 and TRBJ2-1; 13 bases are a match to TRBD2. In germline, CDR1 is SEHNR, CDR2 FQNEAQ (reference sequence). The CDR3 is 18 amino acids. With 5 bases clipped from V and 7 bases from J, the junction kept 14 bases outside the gene matches. CDR3 sequence: CASSVALGLAGSGNEQFF. The CDR3 DNA reads as TGTGCCAGCAGCGTTGCGTTGGGACTAGCGGGATCTGGGAATGAGCAGTTCTTC.

This clone was seen only once. This sequence joins TRBV10-2 and TRBJ2-1, with 11 bases matching TRBD1. CDR1 is WSHSY and CDR2 is SAAADI in the germline V gene. The CDR3 is 18 amino acids. Trimming at V came to 10 bases and at J to 1 base, leaving 15 bases not matched to a gene. The CDR3 coding sequence is TGCGCCACCCGGGACAGGGGGTCGTGGACCCTGTCCTACAATGAGCAGTTCTTC. Its translation is CATRDRGSWTLSYNEQFF.

The V gene is TRBV9, the J gene TRBJ1-2; D gene uncertain. Germline V CDR1 and CDR2: SGDLS, YYNGEE. V lost 3 bases and J lost 5, with 14 bases in between. There are 14 residues in the CDR3. In DNA form, the CDR3 reads TGTGCCAGCAGCGGGGTCAGCAGTTTATATGGCTACACCTTC. It encodes CASSGVSSLYGYTF.

V gene TRBV10-3 combines with J gene TRBJ1-1; TRBD1 matches at 8 bases. Losses at the gene ends were 4 bases for V and 4 bases for J; bases not matched to a gene: 5. This CDR3 region has 14 residues. Per the germline V gene, CDR1 is ENHRY and CDR2 is SYGVKD. CDR3 loop: CAISADRGSTEAFF. The CDR3 DNA is TGTGCCATCAGTGCCGACAGGGGTAGCACTGAAGCTTTCTTT.

This chain links TRBV5-6 with TRBJ2-7; TRBD1 matches 8 bases. Per the germline V gene, CDR1 is SGHDT and CDR2 is YYEEEE. J gave up 6 bases and V 6 bases, and 11 bases lay outside the gene matches. This CDR3 is built from 14 residues. CDR3 sequence (DNA): TGTGCCAGCAACCTGGACAGGGCACTAGGCGAGCAGTACTTC. This codes for CASNLDRALGEQYF.

This CDR3 reads CAIRGPGDEQFF. The CDR3 coding sequence is TGTGCCATCAGGGGACCCGGGGATGAGCAGTTCTTC. V and J are TRBV10-3 and TRBJ2-1; TRBD1 or TRBD2 may be the D gene (5 bases each). Germline CDR1 and CDR2: ENHRY and SYGVKD. The CDR3 is 12 amino acids. V was trimmed by 6 bases and J by 8 bases, leaving 11 bases between them.

The chain employs TRBV11-3 and TRBJ2-1; possibly TRBD1 for D (5 bases). Trimming took off 3 bases at V and 5 bases at J, with 11 bases between the two ends. Per the germline V gene, CDR1 is SGHNT and CDR2 is YENEEA. This CDR3 has 14 residues. CDR3 nucleotides: TGTGCCAGCAGCTTTGGGGCCACACACAATGAGCAGTTCTTC. Translated, it gives CASSFGATHNEQFF.

This chain links TRBV18 with TRBJ2-1; a possible D gene is TRBD2 (5 bases). This CDR3 contains 15 residues. Trimming stripped 4 bases from V and 2 bases from J, with 12 bases between. Germline V gene lookup returns CDR1 KGHSH and CDR2 LQKENI. The CDR3, as DNA: TGTGCCAGCTCACTTCCGGGGAAGGCCTACAATGAGCAGTTCTTC. This sequence encodes CASSLPGKAYNEQFF.

The chain recombines TRBV19 with TRBJ2-7; no clear D. The CDR3 extends over 12 amino acids. Germline V CDR1 and CDR2: LNHDA, SQIVND (reference sequence). V dropped 7 bases and J dropped 2 bases, with 9 bases sitting between them. CDR3 region: CASKNTTYEQYF. The CDR3 coding sequence is TGTGCCAGTAAAAACACGACCTACGAGCAGTACTTC.

The V call is TRBV21-1, the J call TRBJ2-7; the table's D call TRBD1 went unverified against the DNA. TRBV21-1 is flagged as a pseudogene. This CDR3 comprises 13 residues. As DNA, the CDR3 is TGTGCCAGCAGGACTCACAGGTCCTACGAGCAGTACTTC. Protein sequence: CASRTHRSYEQYF.

A word on this clone: Other DNA sequences in the sample encode the same CDR3. The chain links TRBV5-1 to TRBJ2-3; 9 bases line up with TRBD2. The trim removed 2 bases at V and 1 base at J, leaving 2 bases unmatched. CDR1 and CDR2 from the germline V gene are SGHRS and YFSETQ. The CDR3 totals 15 residues. CDR3 protein: CASSFSGSGTDTQYF. DNA for the CDR3: TGCGCCAGCAGCTTTAGCGGGAGCGGCACAGATACGCAGTATTTT.

The CDR3 region has the DNA TGTGCCAGTTACAGACAGGTCTATGGCTACACCTTC. Residues: CASYRQVYGYTF. This rearrangement joins TRBV19 to TRBJ1-2; tentatively, D is TRBD1 (6 bases). The CDR3 is 12 residues long. Germline CDR1 and CDR2: LNHDA and SQIVND (reference sequence). The V end lost 8 bases, the J end lost 4 bases, and 11 bases lay between the germline ends.

This clone was recorded only once. The gene calls are TRBV29-1 and TRBJ2-5; D ambiguous. The germline V gene encodes CDR1 SQVTM and CDR2 ANQGSEA. The CDR3 is 14 amino acids. V gave up 4 bases and J gave up 3 bases, with 15 bases separating them. CDR3 DNA sequence: TGCAGCGTTGTAGCAGCGACCTCCGAAGAGACCCAGTACTTC. This gives the protein CSVVAATSEETQYF. Complete variable domain (other parts from reference TRBV29-1 and TRBJ2-5): SAVISQKPSRDICQRGTSLTIQCQVDSQVTMMFWYRQQPGQSLTLIATANQGSEATYESGFVIDKFPISRPNLTFSTLTVSNMSPEDSSIYLCSVVAATSEETQYFGPGTRLLVL.

This CDR3 is CASSLVRGANEQFF. The CDR3 nucleotides are TGTGCCAGCAGCTTGGTTCGGGGGGCGAATGAGCAGTTCTTC. The chain carries TRBV5-4 and TRBJ2-1; TRBD2 is a possible D gene (7 bases). This CDR3 contains 14 residues. Germline loops: CDR1 SGHNT, CDR2 YYREEE (reference sequence). Trimming stripped 0 bases from V and 7 bases from J, with 11 bases between. The entire variable domain, with the rest obtained from reference TRBV5-4 and TRBJ2-1, is as follows: ETGVTQSPTHLIKTRGQQVTLRCSSQSGHNTVSWYQQALGQGPQFIFQYYREEENGRGNFPPRFSGLQFPNYSSELNVNALELDDSALYLCASSLVRGANEQFFGPGTRLTVL.

The V gene is TRBV7-3, the J gene TRBJ2-5; 11 bases match TRBD2. Losses at the gene ends were 4 bases for V and 5 bases for J; bases not matched to a gene: 6. The germline V gene has CDR1 SGHTA and CDR2 FQGTGA. CDR3 length: 15 residues. The CDR3 loop reads CASSYTSGSGETQYF. DNA of the CDR3: TGTGCCAGCAGCTACACTAGCGGGAGTGGGGAGACCCAGTACTTC.

The chain employs TRBV18 and TRBJ2-3; tentatively, D is TRBD1 or TRBD2 (5 bases each). V lost 4 bases, J lost 2 bases, and 13 bases lay in between. This CDR3 spans 15 amino acids. Germline-derived CDR1 and CDR2 are KGHSH and LQKENI. In DNA form, the CDR3 reads TGTGCCAGCTCACAGAAGCGAGGGGCCACAGATACGCAGTATTTT. This codes for CASSQKRGATDTQYF.

The chain couples TRBV12-5 to TRBJ1-5; 7 bases fit TRBD1. With 5 bases clipped from V and 4 bases from J, the junction kept 11 bases outside the gene matches. Germline V CDR1 and CDR2: LGHNT, FRNRAP. The CDR3 extends over 16 amino acids. The CDR3 here is CASGASGTERNQPQHF. Written as DNA, the CDR3 is TGTGCTAGTGGTGCATCCGGGACAGAAAGAAATCAGCCCCAGCATTTT.

This clone was counted a single time. V is TRBV19 and J is TRBJ2-1; 13 nucleotides match TRBD2. J was trimmed by 10 bases and V by 7 bases; bases with no gene match: 13. Germline assignment: CDR1 LNHDA and CDR2 SQIVND (reference sequence). The CDR3 spans 16 residues. CDR3 nucleotides: TGTGCCAGTAACAGTTTACTAGCGGGAGGGCCGGTAGAGCAGTTCTTC. It codes for CASNSLLAGGPVEQFF.